Presented here are 29 T cell receptor beta chains from one specimen sequenced in a study of control samples from healthy donors and cancer patients. Measured with immunoSEQ multiplex PCR; TCRdb has only the in-frame clones, and not every one. The table includes roughly 94,000 clones, 70% to 85% detected once. Sequencing used PBMCs. These receptors were collected from a man between 65 and 85 years old with lung cancer.

This clone showed up just once. The chain carries TRBV28 and TRBJ1-4; TRBD1 is a possible D gene (5 bases). V was cut by 3 bases and J by 1 base, with 9 bases left in between. Germline CDR1 reads MDHEN; CDR2 reads SYDVKM. This CDR3 has 15 residues. The CDR3 here is CASSLEGVTNEKLFF. In DNA, the CDR3 is TGTGCCAGCAGTTTGGAAGGGGTAACTAATGAAAAACTGTTTTTT. Full variable domain (remainder filled in from reference TRBV28 and TRBJ1-4): DVKVTQSSRYLVKRTGEKVFLECVQDMDHENMFWYRQDPGLGLRLIYFSYDVKMKEKGDIPEGYSVSREKKERFSLILESASTNQTSMYLCASSLEGVTNEKLFFGSGTQLSVL.

The chain joins TRBV28 to TRBJ1-5, with D possibly TRBD1 on 6 matching bases. From germline, CDR1 is MDHEN and CDR2 SYDVKM. The V and J ends lost 7 bases and 4 bases respectively, with 14 bases between them. The CDR3 runs to 14 residues. The CDR3 loop is CASNTGRRNQPQHF. CDR3 sequence (DNA): TGTGCCAGCAATACAGGGAGGAGAAATCAGCCCCAGCATTTT. Looking up the rest from reference TRBV28 and TRBJ1-5 gives the full variable domain: DVKVTQSSRYLVKRTGEKVFLECVQDMDHENMFWYRQDPGLGLRLIYFSYDVKMKEKGDIPEGYSVSREKKERFSLILESASTNQTSMYLCASNTGRRNQPQHFGDGTRLSIL.

V and J are TRBV7-3 and TRBJ2-1; 11 nucleotides agree with TRBD2. Germline V gene sequence: CDR1 SGHTA, CDR2 FQGTGA. This CDR3 spans 19 amino acids. Trimming took 0 bases from V and 0 from J; bases not matched to a gene: 7. This chain's CDR3 is CASSLTASGGSSSYNEQFF. In DNA form, the CDR3 reads TGTGCCAGCAGCTTAACGGCTAGCGGGGGGTCTAGCTCCTACAATGAGCAGTTCTTC. The full variable domain, its missing parts supplied by reference TRBV7-3 and TRBJ2-1, is GAGVSQTPSNKVTEKGKYVELRCDPISGHTALYWYRQSLGQGPEFLIYFQGTGAADDSGLPNDRFFAVRPEGSVSTLKIQRTERGDSAVYLCASSLTASGGSSSYNEQFFGPGTRLTVL.

CDR3 in DNA: TGTGCCAGCAGTTACGGCCAAACGAACACCGGGGAGCTGTTTTTT. This translates into CASSYGQTNTGELFF. The chain is built from TRBV6-2 or TRBV6-3 and TRBJ2-2; no reliable D call. Germline assignment: CDR1 MNHEY and CDR2 SVGEGT. The V gene lost 2 bases and the J gene lost 0 bases, with 7 bases spanning the gap. The CDR3 runs to 15 residues.

This rearrangement joins TRBV6-6 to TRBJ1-2, with no clear D. The V end lost 4 bases, the J end lost 8 bases, and 8 bases lay between the germline ends. Germline V gives CDR1 MNHNY, CDR2 SVGAGI (reference sequence). CDR3 length equals 11 residues. CDR3 loop: CASSSVRGYTF. The CDR3 region has the DNA TGTGCCAGCAGTTCAGTGCGGGGCTACACCTTC.

This chain joins TRBV6-1 and TRBJ2-7; no reliable D call. The CDR3 covers 16 residues. Germline V gene data show CDR1 as MNHNS and CDR2 as SASEGT. With 0 bases removed from V and 0 bases from J, the gap between germline ends came to 12 bases. CDR3: CASSEARTRVSYEQYF. Here the CDR3 DNA reads TGTGCCAGCAGTGAAGCTCGCACAAGAGTCTCCTACGAGCAGTACTTC.

This chain connects TRBV3-1 (or the pseudogene TRBV3-2) to TRBJ2-3; 9 nucleotides agree with TRBD2. The CDR3 length is 15 residues. With 4 bases clipped from V and 5 bases from J, the junction kept 7 bases outside the gene matches. CDR1 and CDR2 (germline): LGHDT, YNNKEL (reference sequence). The CDR3 sequence is CASSLGTSSGDTQYF. CDR3 coding DNA: TGTGCCAGCAGCCTCGGGACTAGCTCGGGAGATACGCAGTATTTT.

The gene calls are TRBV7-3 and TRBJ2-5; TRBD1 agrees at 7 bases. Germline V gives CDR1 SGHTA, CDR2 FQGTGA. The CDR3 covers 15 residues. Trimming cost V 4 bases and J 2 bases; bases outside gene matches: 7. This CDR3 is CASSWVRGNQETQYF. For the CDR3, the DNA is TGTGCCAGCAGCTGGGTCAGGGGGAATCAAGAGACCCAGTACTTC.

The chain combines TRBV11-3 with TRBJ2-3; 10 nucleotides agree with TRBD1. With 2 bases clipped from V and 5 bases from J, the junction kept 7 bases outside the gene matches. The germline CDR1 and CDR2 sequences are SGHNT and YENEEA. This CDR3 has 16 amino acids. CDR3 residues: CASSLLDRGQGDTQYF. CDR3 DNA sequence: TGTGCCAGCAGCTTACTAGACAGGGGGCAGGGAGATACGCAGTATTTT. Combining the CDR3 with reference TRBV11-3 and TRBJ2-3 gives the whole variable domain EAGVVQSPRYKIIEKKQPVAFWCNPISGHNTLYWYLQNLGQGPELLIRYENEEAVDDSQLPKDRFSAERLKGVDSTLKIQPAELGDSAVYLCASSLLDRGQGDTQYFGPGTRLTVL.

The CDR3 spells CASSYSLTGLNTEAFF. Here the CDR3 DNA reads TGTGCCAGCAGTTACTCGTTGACAGGGCTGAACACTGAAGCTTTCTTT. This chain connects TRBV6-2 or TRBV6-3 to TRBJ1-1; 7 nucleotides align to TRBD1. V was pared by 0 bases and J by 0 bases, with 4 bases of the junction left unmatched. The CDR3 extends over 16 amino acids. Germline V gene lookup returns CDR1 MNHEY and CDR2 SVGEGT.

This chain links TRBV30 with TRBJ1-5; D unresolved. Trimming left V 0 bases short and J 2 bases short, with 5 bases between. The CDR3 is 13 amino acids. Germline-derived CDR1 and CDR2 are GTSNPN and SVGIG (reference sequence). The DNA for the CDR3 is TGTGCCTGGAGTGTAGAGGGCAATCAGCCCCAGCATTTT. As protein: CAWSVEGNQPQHF.

V gene TRBV12-3 or TRBV12-4 combines with J gene TRBJ1-3; 7 bases fit TRBD1. Trimming at V came to 6 bases and at J to 4 bases, leaving 3 bases not matched to a gene. The CDR3 totals 13 residues. CDR3 DNA: TGTGCCAGCAGAGAACAGGGGGGAAACACCATATATTTT. It encodes CASREQGGNTIYF.

This clone was detected only a few times. This chain uses TRBV10-3 with TRBJ1-1, with TRBD1 matching 8 bases. This CDR3 comprises 14 residues. CDR1 ENHRY and CDR2 SYGVKD come from the germline V gene. The ends lost 3 bases at V and 8 bases at J; junction bases unmatched: 8. CDR3 residues: CAISDRDRRTEAFF. The CDR3 DNA reads TGTGCCATCAGTGATCGGGACAGGAGAACCGAAGCTTTCTTT.

Only a few counts were recorded for this clone. V is TRBV27 and J is TRBJ1-2, with 8 positions matching TRBD1. The CDR3 contains 14 residues. In germline, CDR1 is MNHEY, CDR2 SMNVEV (reference sequence). The V and J ends lost 6 bases and 5 bases, in that order; junction bases with no gene match: 8. CDR3 nucleotides: TGTGCCAGCAGGGACGGGACAGGTCTTTATGGCTACACCTTC. Its translation: CASRDGTGLYGYTF.

In its sample, this clone was seen once. V is TRBV5-1 and J is TRBJ1-4; TRBD1 might be the D (5 bases). The CDR3 runs to 15 residues. CDR1 is SGHRS, CDR2 YFSETQ, per germline. V lost 0 bases and J 5 bases, leaving 11 bases between the germline ends. Here the CDR3 DNA reads TGCGCCAGCAGCTTGGCCGGGACCCAGAATGAAAAACTGTTTTTT. Residues: CASSLAGTQNEKLFF.

This rearrangement joins TRBV19 to TRBJ1-1; maybe TRBD1 (5 bases). This CDR3 is built from 15 residues. V lost 3 bases to trimming and J lost 1 base, with 12 bases between them. Looked up from germline, CDR1 is LNHDA and CDR2 is SQIVND (reference sequence). CDR3 protein: CASSIRLDRNTEAFF. In nucleotides, the CDR3 is TGTGCCAGTAGTATTCGGCTAGACAGGAACACTGAAGCTTTCTTT. The full variable domain, with the rest looked up from reference TRBV19 and TRBJ1-1, is DGGITQSPKYLFRKEGQNVTLSCEQNLNHDAMYWYRQDPGQGLRLIYYSQIVNDFQKGDIAEGYSVSREKKESFPLTVTSAQKNPTAFYLCASSIRLDRNTEAFFGQGTRLTVV.

The CDR3 bases are TGTGCCAGCTCACCACTGACAGGGATTAATTCACCCCTCCACTTT. It yields the protein CASSPLTGINSPLHF. The chain joins TRBV18 to TRBJ1-6, with 7 bases aligning to TRBD1. The CDR3 length is 15 residues. Germline values: CDR1 KGHSH, CDR2 LQKENI. V lost 1 base and J lost 6; bases outside the gene matches: 3.

The chain recombines TRBV5-1 with TRBJ2-3; TRBD1 matches 8 bases. The CDR3 consists of 17 residues. Looked up from germline, CDR1 is SGHRS and CDR2 is YFSETQ. V was clipped by 4 bases and J by 1 base; unmatched bases: 11. The CDR3 DNA is TGCGCCAGCAGCCTTGGACAGGGCGGAACAGGCACAGATACGCAGTATTTT. This encodes CASSLGQGGTGTDTQYF.

The chain carries TRBV28 and TRBJ1-5; D may be TRBD1 (5 bases). Trimming stripped 4 bases from V and 7 bases from J, with 14 bases between. The CDR3 contains 14 residues. Germline V gene lookup returns CDR1 MDHEN and CDR2 SYDVKM. The CDR3 DNA follows: TGTGCCAGCAGTTCTGGGGGACGGGGACAGCCCCAGCATTTT. The encoded protein is CASSSGGRGQPQHF.

This clone occurred once. The chain couples TRBV6-6 to TRBJ2-1, with D perhaps TRBD1 or TRBD2 (6 bases each). Germline V gene data show CDR1 as MNHNY and CDR2 as SVGAGI (reference sequence). The V gene lost 0 bases and the J gene lost 10 bases, with 19 bases spanning the gap. CDR3 length: 16 residues. CDR3 DNA: TGTGCCAGCAGTTACTCGAGTGGGGGGCCTCTCACGGAGCAGTTCTTC. This translates into CASSYSSGGPLTEQFF.

V and J are TRBV9 and TRBJ2-7, with D perhaps being TRBD1 or TRBD2 (5 bases each). This CDR3 is built from 13 residues. The V gene lost 0 bases and the J gene lost 10 bases, with 14 bases spanning the gap. Germline lookup yields CDR1 SGDLS and CDR2 YYNGEE. The CDR3 nucleotides are TGTGCCAGCAGCGTAGCGGACTTGGGACGACAGTACTTC. This codes for CASSVADLGRQYF.

This clone was seen a handful of times. V is TRBV5-1 and J is TRBJ2-1; a weak D match, TRBD2 (5 bases). The CDR3 is 15 amino acids. The germline gives CDR1 SGHRS, CDR2 YFSETQ. The V end was cut by 1 base, the J end by 1 base, with 9 bases between. CDR3 coding DNA: TGCGCCAGCAGCTTGCTACGGGGTTCCTACAATGAGCAGTTCTTC. This sequence encodes CASSLLRGSYNEQFF.

This chain connects TRBV19 to TRBJ1-5, with D unclear. V was trimmed by 6 bases and J by 1 base, leaving 16 bases between them. This CDR3 spans 16 amino acids. Germline lookup yields CDR1 LNHDA and CDR2 SQIVND (reference sequence). The CDR3 is CASSLGGQVSNQPQHF. The CDR3 nucleotides read TGTGCCAGTAGCCTAGGCGGGCAGGTGAGCAATCAGCCCCAGCATTTT.

In DNA form, the CDR3 reads TGTGCCAGCAGCAAACGGGCAGGGGGTGAACTGAACTATGGCTACACCTTC. It yields the protein CASSKRAGGELNYGYTF. This chain uses TRBV21-1 with TRBJ1-2; the table's TRBD1 call for D was not verified on the DNA. TRBV21-1 is marked as a pseudogene. The CDR3 totals 17 residues.

J is TRBJ1-2 and V is TRBV2; no firm D call. Between the trimmed V and J ends, which lost 6 bases and 8 bases, there was a span of 22 bases. CDR1 SNHLY and CDR2 FYNNEI come from the germline V gene. There are 15 residues in the CDR3. For the CDR3, the DNA is TGTGCCAGCAGGTGGCCGAGAGAGCCCCAAGGGGGCTACACCTTC. Protein product: CASRWPREPQGGYTF.

This clone was seen ten or more times. This sequence joins TRBV7-6 and TRBJ1-3, with D possibly matching TRBD1 (6 bases). Trimming shortened V by 1 base and J by 0 bases, and 10 bases separated the two germline ends. Per the germline V gene, CDR1 is SGHVS and CDR2 is FNYEAQ. This CDR3 comprises 16 residues. The CDR3 bases are TGTGCCAGCAGCTTAGTCGAGGGGGGCTCTGGAAACACCATATATTTT. Translated, it gives CASSLVEGGSGNTIYF.

V and J are TRBV9 and TRBJ1-3, with D possibly matching TRBD1 (5 bases). This CDR3 comprises 16 residues. Looked up from germline, CDR1 is SGDLS and CDR2 is YYNGEE. V lost 4 bases, J lost 0 bases, and 14 bases lay in between. The CDR3 nucleotides read TGTGCCAGCAGCCCCGGGGCCCAGAGCTCTGGAAACACCATATATTTT. Translating it yields CASSPGAQSSGNTIYF.

V is TRBV6-1 and J is TRBJ1-3; no clear D. The V end lost 1 base, the J end lost 4 bases, and 8 bases lay between the germline ends. There are 14 residues in the CDR3. The germline gives CDR1 MNHNS, CDR2 SASEGT. The DNA for the CDR3 is TGTGCCAGCAGTGAAGTCTCCCGCGGAAACACCATATATTTT. Its protein is CASSEVSRGNTIYF.

The chain links TRBV16 to TRBJ1-1, with D perhaps matching TRBD1 (6 bases). CDR3 length equals 13 residues. V lost 4 bases and J 10 bases, leaving 16 bases between the germline ends. The germline CDR1 and CDR2 sequences are KGHSY and FQNENV. CDR3 in amino acids: CASSPGTTNTAFF. CDR3 nucleotides: TGTGCCAGCAGCCCCGGGACAACGAATACAGCTTTCTTT.